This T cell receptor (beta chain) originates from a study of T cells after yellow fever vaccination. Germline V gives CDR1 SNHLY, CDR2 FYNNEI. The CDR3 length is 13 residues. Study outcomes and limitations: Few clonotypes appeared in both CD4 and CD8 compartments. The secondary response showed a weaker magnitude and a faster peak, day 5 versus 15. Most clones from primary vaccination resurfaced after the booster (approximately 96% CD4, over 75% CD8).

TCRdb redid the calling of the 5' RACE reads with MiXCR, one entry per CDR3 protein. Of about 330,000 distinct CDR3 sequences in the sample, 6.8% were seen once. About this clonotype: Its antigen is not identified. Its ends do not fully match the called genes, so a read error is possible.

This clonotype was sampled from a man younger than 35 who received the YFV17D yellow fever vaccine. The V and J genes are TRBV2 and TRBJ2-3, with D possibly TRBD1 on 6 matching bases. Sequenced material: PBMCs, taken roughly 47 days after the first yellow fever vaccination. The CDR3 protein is CASREGQTDTQYF. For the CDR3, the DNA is TGTGCCAGCAGGGAAGGACAGACAGATACGCAGTATTTT.